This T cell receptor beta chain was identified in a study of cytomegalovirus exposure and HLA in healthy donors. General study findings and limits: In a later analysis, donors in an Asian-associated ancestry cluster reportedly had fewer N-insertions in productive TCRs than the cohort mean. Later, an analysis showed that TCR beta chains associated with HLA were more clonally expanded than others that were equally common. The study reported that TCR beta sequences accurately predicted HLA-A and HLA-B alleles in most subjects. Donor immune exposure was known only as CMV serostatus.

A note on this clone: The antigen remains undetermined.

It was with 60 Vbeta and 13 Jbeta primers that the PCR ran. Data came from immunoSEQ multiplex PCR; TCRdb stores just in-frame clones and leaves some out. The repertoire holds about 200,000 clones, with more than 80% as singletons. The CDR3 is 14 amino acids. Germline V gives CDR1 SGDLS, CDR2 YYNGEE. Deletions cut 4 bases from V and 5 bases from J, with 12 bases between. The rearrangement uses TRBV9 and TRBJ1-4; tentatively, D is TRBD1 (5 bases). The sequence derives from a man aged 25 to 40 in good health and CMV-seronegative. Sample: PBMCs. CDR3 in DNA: TGTGCCAGCAGCCTAGACAGTGCCAATGAAAAACTGTTTTTT. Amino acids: CASSLDSANEKLFF.